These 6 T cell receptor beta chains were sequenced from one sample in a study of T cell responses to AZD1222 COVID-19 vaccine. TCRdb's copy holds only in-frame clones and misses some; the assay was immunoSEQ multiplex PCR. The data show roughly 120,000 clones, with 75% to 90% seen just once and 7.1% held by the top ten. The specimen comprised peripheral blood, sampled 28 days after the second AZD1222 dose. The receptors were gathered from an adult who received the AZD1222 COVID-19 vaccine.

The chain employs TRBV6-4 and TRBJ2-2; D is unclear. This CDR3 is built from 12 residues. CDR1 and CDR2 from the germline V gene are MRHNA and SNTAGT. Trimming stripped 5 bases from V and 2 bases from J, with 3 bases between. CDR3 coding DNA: TGTGCCAGCAGTTCTAACACCGGGGAGCTGTTTTTT. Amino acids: CASSSNTGELFF.

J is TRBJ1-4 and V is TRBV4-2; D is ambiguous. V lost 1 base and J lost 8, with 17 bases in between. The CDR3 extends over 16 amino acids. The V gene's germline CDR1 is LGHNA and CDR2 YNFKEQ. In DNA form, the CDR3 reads TGTGCCAGCAGCCAAGGACAAGGACGCGGGGAGGAAAAACTGTTTTTT. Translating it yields CASSQGQGRGEEKLFF.

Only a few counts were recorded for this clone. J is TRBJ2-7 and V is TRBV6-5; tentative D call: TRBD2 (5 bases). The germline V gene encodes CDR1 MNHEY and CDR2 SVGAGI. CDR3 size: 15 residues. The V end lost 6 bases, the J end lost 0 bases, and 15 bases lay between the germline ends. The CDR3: CASSGGRSYSYEQYF. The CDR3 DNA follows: TGTGCCAGCAGCGGAGGCAGGTCCTACTCCTACGAGCAGTACTTC.

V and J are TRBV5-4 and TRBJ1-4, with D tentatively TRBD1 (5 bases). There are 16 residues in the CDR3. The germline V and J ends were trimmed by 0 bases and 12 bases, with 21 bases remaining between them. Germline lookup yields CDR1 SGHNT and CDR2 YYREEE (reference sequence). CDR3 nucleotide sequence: TGTGCCAGCAGCTTGGGGTCCGGGGCCGAGGCGACGGAACTGTTTTTT. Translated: CASSLGSGAEATELFF.

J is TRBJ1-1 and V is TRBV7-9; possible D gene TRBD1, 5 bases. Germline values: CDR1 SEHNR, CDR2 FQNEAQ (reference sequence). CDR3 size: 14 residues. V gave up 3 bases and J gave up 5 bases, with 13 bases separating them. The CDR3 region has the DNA TGTGCCAGCAGCTTCGGGGCCTCGAGAACTGAAGCTTTCTTT. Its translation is CASSFGASRTEAFF.

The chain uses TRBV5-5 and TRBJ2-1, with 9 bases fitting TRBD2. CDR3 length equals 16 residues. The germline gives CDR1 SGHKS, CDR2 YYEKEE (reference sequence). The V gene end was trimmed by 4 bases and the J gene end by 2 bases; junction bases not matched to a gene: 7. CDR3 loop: CASSLIAGAAYNEQFF. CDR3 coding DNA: TGTGCCAGCAGCCTAATAGCGGGGGCCGCCTACAATGAGCAGTTCTTC.